One and the same sample provided the 29 T cell receptor beta chains below, sequenced in a study of post-analysis software for immune sequencing data. TCR beta cDNA libraries had unique molecular identifiers. TCRdb reprocessed the PCR reads with MiXCR, giving one entry per CDR3 protein. The sample shows approximately 660,000 distinct CDR3 sequences, more than 50% of them seen only once. Study-level points and caveats: Compared with controls, patients had more of about 5 TRBV segments, including TRBV5-6, TRBV5-1 and TRBV20-1.

Antigens for these TCRs are unknown. The sample was blood. The receptors come from a girl aged 2 to 9 with multiple sclerosis.

V is TRBV7-3 and J is TRBJ2-6; D call uncertain. CDR3 size: 15 residues. The ends were cut back, 2 bases at V and 6 bases at J, with 11 bases in the middle. From germline, CDR1 is SGHTA and CDR2 FQGTGA. The CDR3 region is CASSLGKGEANVLTF. CDR3 bases: TGTGCCAGCAGCTTAGGTAAAGGAGAGGCCAACGTCCTGACTTTC.

The J gene is TRBJ2-5, the V gene TRBV4-2; perhaps D is TRBD1 or TRBD2 (5 bases each). Germline V gene data show CDR1 as LGHNA and CDR2 as YNFKEQ. The V end lost 1 base, the J end lost 2 bases, and 8 bases lay between the germline ends. CDR3 size: 14 residues. CDR3 nucleotide sequence: TGTGCCAGCAGCCAAGGGGACCGGCAAGAGACCCAGTACTTC. It specifies CASSQGDRQETQYF.

The V call is TRBV2, the J call TRBJ2-1, with 10 bases lining up with TRBD1. After removal of 6 bases from V and 7 bases from J, the junction contained 3 bases not matched to a gene. This CDR3 contains 13 residues. Germline values: CDR1 SNHLY, CDR2 FYNNEI. The CDR3 reads CASRGTGENEQFF. The CDR3 DNA is TGTGCCAGCAGGGGGACAGGGGAGAATGAGCAGTTCTTC.

This clonotype was seen only once. This chain links TRBV10-3 with TRBJ2-1; the D is unclear. There are 12 residues in the CDR3. CDR1 is ENHRY, CDR2 SYGVKD, per germline. V lost 2 bases and J lost 8, with 7 bases in between. The CDR3 bases are TGTGCCATCAGTGAGCATGCCGATGAGCAGTTCTTC. As protein: CAISEHADEQFF.

The chain is built from TRBV10-3 and TRBJ1-5; D ambiguous. Germline V CDR1 and CDR2: ENHRY, SYGVKD. The ends were cut back, 2 bases at V and 6 bases at J, with 5 bases in the middle. The CDR3 sequence is 12 residues long. In nucleotides, the CDR3 is TGTGCCATCAGTGAGGGGTCTCAGCCCCAGCATTTT. It yields the protein CAISEGSQPQHF.

V is TRBV24-1 and J is TRBJ2-6, with D perhaps matching TRBD1 (6 bases). The CDR3 is 19 residues long. Germline-derived CDR1 and CDR2 are KGHDR and SFDVKD. Trimming took off 3 bases at V and 0 bases at J, with 17 bases between the two ends. The CDR3 is CATSDARAQGPSGANVLTF. The CDR3 coding sequence is TGTGCCACCAGTGATGCGAGGGCACAGGGCCCCTCTGGGGCCAACGTCCTGACTTTC.

The chain carries TRBV29-1 and TRBJ1-2; D perhaps matches TRBD1 (6 bases). CDR3 length: 10 amino acids. The germline V gene encodes CDR1 SQVTM and CDR2 ANQGSEA. V was shortened by 5 bases and J by 10 bases, with 11 bases between the two germline ends. In nucleotides, the CDR3 is TGCAGCGTTTTCGACAGGTCCTACACCTTC. Its protein product is CSVFDRSYTF.

This clonotype was recorded a few times. The CDR3 loop reads CASSPPRTGDYYGYTF. In nucleotides, the CDR3 is TGTGCCAGCAGCCCGCCCCGGACAGGAGACTACTATGGCTACACCTTC. This rearrangement joins TRBV9 to TRBJ1-2; 7 bases match TRBD1. Germline V gene data show CDR1 as SGDLS and CDR2 as YYNGEE. The CDR3 loop spans 16 amino acids. The V segment lost 4 bases and the J segment 3 bases; nucleotides outside the gene matches: 12.

The chain is built from TRBV3-1 and TRBJ2-1, with 13 bases identical to TRBD2. Germline CDR1 and CDR2: LGHDT and YNNKEL (reference sequence). V dropped 5 bases and J dropped 8; count of bases not matched to a gene: 9. The CDR3 contains 16 residues. The CDR3 region is CASSLRLAGGMDEQFF. The CDR3 DNA reads TGTGCCAGCAGCTTGCGACTAGCGGGAGGAATGGATGAGCAGTTCTTC.

In this sample, this clonotype turned up a few times. This sequence joins TRBV12-3 or TRBV12-4 and TRBJ2-5; possibly TRBD1 or TRBD2 for D (5 bases each). The V end lost 4 bases, the J end lost 3 bases, and 9 bases lay between the germline ends. CDR3 length: 13 amino acids. The CDR3 reads CASSWGTEETQYF. The CDR3 region has the DNA TGTGCCAGCAGTTGGGGGACGGAAGAGACCCAGTACTTC.

The CDR3 sequence is CASSESTRTSVGPYYEQYF. The CDR3 DNA is TGCGCCAGCAGTGAGTCGACTCGGACTTCCGTGGGGCCTTACTACGAGCAGTACTTC. J is TRBJ2-7 and V is TRBV10-2; D might be TRBD1 or TRBD2, each matching 5 bases. Germline CDR1 is WSHSY and CDR2 is SAAADI. Deletions cut 0 bases from V and 3 bases from J, with 24 bases between. The CDR3 is made up of 19 amino acids.

This chain connects TRBV7-2 to TRBJ1-5; the D is unclear. V was trimmed by 1 base and J by 5 bases, leaving 6 bases between them. Germline loops: CDR1 SGHTA, CDR2 FQGNSA. The length of the CDR3 is 13 residues. The CDR3 DNA reads as TGTGCCAGCAGCTTAGAGGCGGATCAGCCCCAGCATTTT. Its translation: CASSLEADQPQHF.

V and J are TRBV14 and TRBJ2-7; D gene uncertain. The germline V gene encodes CDR1 SGHDN and CDR2 FVKESK. The V and J ends lost 1 base and 6 bases respectively, with 10 bases between them. The CDR3 totals 13 residues. CDR3 region: CASSQGPMGEQYF. CDR3 nucleotide sequence: TGTGCCAGCAGCCAAGGGCCTATGGGCGAGCAGTACTTC.

The rearrangement joins TRBV7-2 to TRBJ2-1, with a tentative D call TRBD1 (6 bases). CDR1 is SGHTA, CDR2 FQGNSA, per germline. Trimming shortened V by 1 base and J by 6 bases, and 16 bases separated the two germline ends. The CDR3 has 16 residues. CDR3 sequence: CASSLELGAWGNEQFF. The CDR3, as DNA: TGTGCCAGCAGCTTAGAACTGGGGGCATGGGGCAATGAGCAGTTCTTC.

This chain connects TRBV6-2 or TRBV6-3 to TRBJ2-1; TRBD2 matches at 15 bases. The V gene's germline CDR1 is MNHEY and CDR2 SVGEGT. The CDR3 has 16 residues. J lost 10 bases, V lost 5 bases, and 9 bases had no gene match. The CDR3 sequence is CASSRTSGGDEREQFF. The DNA of the CDR3 is TGTGCCAGCAGTAGGACTAGCGGGGGGGACGAGAGGGAGCAGTTCTTC.

This clonotype was detected a few times. The chain recombines TRBV20-1 with TRBJ2-1; the D is unclear. V lost 5 bases to trimming and J lost 9 bases, with 14 bases between them. This CDR3 is 12 amino acids long. From germline, CDR1 is DFQATT and CDR2 SNEGSKA (reference sequence). CDR3 DNA: TGCAGTGCTGGCGGCGTGACTGTTGAGCAGTTCTTC. Protein: CSAGGVTVEQFF.

The sample holds a few counts of this clonotype. The rearrangement joins TRBV29-1 to TRBJ1-1; D is possibly TRBD1 (6 bases). The germline CDR1 and CDR2 sequences are SQVTM and ANQGSEA. The CDR3 is 14 amino acids. V lost 1 base and J lost 7, with 16 bases in between. CDR3 amino acids: CSVEGNSGRGEAFF. CDR3 sequence (DNA): TGCAGCGTTGAAGGTAATAGCGGCAGGGGTGAAGCTTTCTTT.

CDR3 DNA sequence: TGTGCCAGCAGGTTGACAGGGGCCCCCCAAGAGACCCAGTACTTC. Its protein product is CASRLTGAPQETQYF. The V and J genes are TRBV6-2 or TRBV6-3 and TRBJ2-4; 8 bases are a match to TRBD1. The J call is doubtful: the DNA matches TRBJ2-5 better. CDR3 size: 15 residues. CDR1 and CDR2 (germline): MNHEY, SVGEGT.

The J gene is TRBJ1-1, the V gene TRBV25-1; D not resolved. Germline CDR1 is MGHDK and CDR2 is SYGVNS. The V end was cut by 2 bases, the J end by 1 base, with 11 bases between. This CDR3 spans 15 amino acids. The CDR3 bases are TGTGCCAGCAGTGAAATACGGCAGACGAACACTGAAGCTTTCTTT. As protein: CASSEIRQTNTEAFF.

The chain is built from TRBV10-1 and TRBJ2-4; D is possibly TRBD1 (6 bases). V lost 2 bases and J lost 0, with 14 bases in between. Germline V gene lookup returns CDR1 WNHNN and CDR2 SYGVQD (reference sequence). The CDR3 spans 17 residues. CDR3 sequence reads: CASSEGPDSLAKNIQYF. DNA of the CDR3: TGCGCCAGCAGTGAGGGGCCGGACAGCCTAGCCAAAAACATTCAGTACTTC.

The chain has TRBV5-1 and TRBJ2-1; D may be TRBD2 (6 bases). This CDR3 contains 14 residues. Trimming left V 1 base short and J 3 bases short, with 8 bases between. In germline, CDR1 is SGHRS, CDR2 YFSETQ. The CDR3 protein is CASSLPGLYNEQFF. CDR3 coding DNA: TGCGCCAGCAGCTTGCCGGGACTCTACAATGAGCAGTTCTTC.

The table lists this clonotype with a few counts. Here the CDR3 DNA reads TGTGCCAGCAGCACGGGACAGGGTATCTCCGAGACCCAGTACTTC. Translation gives CASSTGQGISETQYF. The rearrangement joins TRBV3-1 to TRBJ2-5, with TRBD1 matching 9 bases. The CDR3 extends over 15 amino acids. The V segment lost 5 bases and the J segment 5 bases; nucleotides outside the gene matches: 9. Per the germline V gene, CDR1 is LGHDT and CDR2 is YNNKEL (reference sequence).

This clonotype has only a few counts. DNA for the CDR3: TGTGCCAGCAGTACCCTAGGAGGGGCCACTGAAGCTTTCTTT. Amino acid sequence: CASSTLGGATEAFF. The chain couples TRBV6-5 to TRBJ1-1; a weak D match, TRBD1 (5 bases). CDR1 MNHEY and CDR2 SVGAGI come from the germline V gene. The CDR3 totals 14 residues. Trimming removed 5 bases from V and 4 bases from J, with 14 bases in between.

The chain uses TRBV5-1 and TRBJ2-1; no firm D call. From germline, CDR1 is SGHRS and CDR2 YFSETQ. Trimming removed 4 bases from V and 9 bases from J, with 17 bases in between. CDR3 length: 14 residues. The CDR3 region is CASSPPGSRAEQFF. As DNA, the CDR3 is TGCGCCAGCAGCCCCCCTGGATCTAGGGCTGAGCAGTTCTTC.

In its sample, this clonotype was seen a few times. The chain carries TRBV10-1 and TRBJ1-2; the D gene is possibly TRBD1 (6 bases). With 6 bases removed from V and 0 bases from J, the gap between germline ends came to 17 bases. The CDR3 is 16 residues long. Germline values: CDR1 WNHNN, CDR2 SYGVQD (reference sequence). CDR3 region: CASSPTGIPSNYGYTF. The CDR3 DNA reads as TGCGCCAGCAGCCCCACAGGGATTCCGTCTAACTATGGCTACACCTTC.

The chain uses TRBV3-1 and TRBJ2-3, with D hard to call. V was trimmed by 4 bases and J by 5 bases, leaving 10 bases between them. The CDR3 covers 13 residues. Looked up from germline, CDR1 is LGHDT and CDR2 is YNNKEL (reference sequence). CDR3 in DNA: TGTGCCAGCAGCCCCCTGATAAGAGATACGCAGTATTTT. It encodes CASSPLIRDTQYF.

The V and J genes are TRBV4-3 and TRBJ2-5, with a possible D match to TRBD1 (7 bases). The germline V gene has CDR1 LGHNA and CDR2 YSLEER. With 4 bases removed from V and 1 base from J, the gap between germline ends came to 13 bases. The CDR3 is 15 amino acids. CDR3 residues: CASSRHRGGQETQYF. CDR3 DNA: TGCGCCAGCAGCCGACACAGGGGAGGCCAAGAGACCCAGTACTTC.

The CDR3 is CASSPSELVRGQETQYF. For the CDR3, the DNA is TGTGCCAGCAGTCCCTCCGAACTAGTTAGGGGCCAAGAGACCCAGTACTTC. This chain joins TRBV27 and TRBJ2-5; possibly TRBD1 or TRBD2 for D (5 bases each). V was clipped by 5 bases and J by 1 base, with 20 bases between them. Germline V gives CDR1 MNHEY, CDR2 SMNVEV (reference sequence). The CDR3 extends over 17 amino acids.

The chain is built from TRBV12-3 or TRBV12-4 and TRBJ2-7; D remains unclear. The CDR3 is 12 residues long. V was pared by 8 bases and J by 3 bases, with 11 bases between. CDR3 protein: CASSRDLYEQYF. As DNA, the CDR3 is TGTGCCAGCTCCAGAGACCTCTACGAGCAGTACTTC.